The next 25 T cell receptor beta chains were all read from a single sample in a study of blood T cell repertoires in COVID-19. Sequencing was performed with immunoSEQ multiplex PCR; in TCRdb, only in-frame clones are kept and a portion is missing. The sample lists roughly 190,000 clones; roughly 80% were seen once. Sequencing used peripheral blood. The receptors were gathered from a man between 25 and 39 years old with active or convalescent COVID-19.

CDR3 sequence: CAWSVLTTNEKLFF. CDR3 coding DNA: TGTGCCTGGAGTGTTTTGACTACTAATGAAAAACTGTTTTTT. V is TRBV30 and J is TRBJ1-4; D remains unclear. CDR1 is GTSNPN and CDR2 is SVGIG in the germline V gene (reference sequence). This CDR3 has 14 amino acids. Trimming removed 0 bases from V and 2 bases from J, with 7 bases in between. Based on the CDR3 plus reference TRBV30 and TRBJ1-4, the full variable domain is SQTIHQWPATLVQPVGSPLSLECTVEGTSNPNLYWYRQAAGRGLQLLFYSVGIGQISSEVPQNLSASRPQDRQFILSSKKLLLSDSGFYLCAWSVLTTNEKLFFGSGTQLSVL.

The chain joins TRBV3-1 (or the pseudogene TRBV3-2) to TRBJ1-6; tentative D call: TRBD1 (6 bases). Germline lookup yields CDR1 LGHDT and CDR2 YNNKEL (reference sequence). Deletions cut 0 bases from V and 9 bases from J, with 12 bases between. The CDR3 runs 15 residues. In DNA, the CDR3 is TGTGCCAGCAGCCAAGACGGGGGGGCGGCTTCACCCCTCCACTTT. As protein: CASSQDGGAASPLHF.

Written as DNA, the CDR3 is TGTGCCAGCAGCCCGGGTATGGGTTCCTACGAGCAGTACTTC. Translation gives CASSPGMGSYEQYF. The V gene is TRBV27, the J gene TRBJ2-7; no firm D call. V was pared by 6 bases and J by 1 base, with 13 bases between. Germline V gives CDR1 MNHEY, CDR2 SMNVEV (reference sequence). This CDR3 has 14 amino acids.

This clone showed up just once. The chain combines TRBV12-5 with TRBJ2-5, with D unresolved. This CDR3 is 11 amino acids long. CDR1 is LGHNT, CDR2 FRNRAP, per germline. Trimming stripped 3 bases from V and 4 bases from J, with 3 bases between. CDR3 sequence reads: CASGFGETQYF. The CDR3, as DNA: TGTGCTAGTGGTTTCGGAGAGACCCAGTACTTC.

The table lists this clone with a count of one. The V and J genes are TRBV19 and TRBJ2-5; TRBD1 aligns across 10 bases. From germline, CDR1 is LNHDA and CDR2 SQIVND (reference sequence). V lost 4 bases and J lost 5; bases outside the gene matches: 7. This CDR3 is built from 15 residues. The CDR3 loop is CASSTGQGLGETQYF. CDR3 bases: TGTGCCAGTAGTACGGGACAGGGGCTGGGGGAGACCCAGTACTTC.

The chain combines TRBV9 with TRBJ2-3; D remains ambiguous. The CDR3 totals 11 residues. Germline V gene sequence: CDR1 SGDLS, CDR2 YYNGEE. Trimming took off 3 bases at V and 7 bases at J, with 6 bases between the two ends. CDR3 bases: TGTGCCAGCAGCGATAGTTATACGCAGTATTTT. This codes for CASSDSYTQYF. Supplemented by reference TRBV9 and TRBJ2-3, the full variable domain reads DSGVTQTPKHLITATGQRVTLRCSPRSGDLSVYWYQQSLDQGLQFLIQYYNGEERAKGNILERFSAQQFPDLHSELNLSSLELGDSALYFCASSDSYTQYFGPGTRLTVL.

The rearrangement joins TRBV30 to TRBJ1-3; 9 nucleotides line up with TRBD1. This CDR3 spans 16 amino acids. CDR1 and CDR2 from the germline V gene are GTSNPN and SVGIG (reference sequence). J gave up 0 bases and V 4 bases, and 7 bases lay outside the gene matches. As DNA, the CDR3 is TGTGCCTGGACCCGGGGGACAGGGAGCTCTGGAAACACCATATATTTT. This encodes CAWTRGTGSSGNTIYF.

The V and J genes are TRBV25-1 and TRBJ1-2; 7 bases agree with TRBD1. Germline trimming cut 1 base from V and 3 bases from J; bases unmatched to any gene: 11. Germline V gene data show CDR1 as MGHDK and CDR2 as SYGVNS. CDR3 size: 17 residues. CDR3 loop: CASSEFRGDIGYYGYTF. Here the CDR3 DNA reads TGTGCCAGCAGTGAATTCAGGGGGGACATCGGGTACTATGGCTACACCTTC.

V usage is TRBV6-2 or TRBV6-3 and J usage is TRBJ2-7, with D perhaps TRBD1 (5 bases). The V gene's germline CDR1 is MNHEY and CDR2 SVGEGT. Trimming shortened V by 4 bases and J by 2 bases, and 9 bases separated the two germline ends. CDR3 length equals 13 residues. For the CDR3, the DNA is TGTGCCAGCAGTTCCGACAGCCCCTACGAGCAGTACGTC. Encoded protein: CASSSDSPYEQYV.

The chain couples TRBV25-1 to TRBJ1-2; tentatively, D is TRBD1 (5 bases). Trimming removed 4 bases at V and 3 bases at J, with 9 bases between. There are 13 residues in the CDR3. Looked up from germline, CDR1 is MGHDK and CDR2 is SYGVNS. CDR3 coding DNA: TGTGCCAGCAGTGTTCAGGGATACTATGGCTACACCTTC. Translating gives CASSVQGYYGYTF.

The rearrangement joins TRBV7-9 to TRBJ1-1, with D maybe TRBD1 (5 bases). Germline values: CDR1 SEHNR, CDR2 FQNEAQ (reference sequence). The V gene lost 8 bases and the J gene lost 0 bases, with 16 bases spanning the gap. The CDR3 loop spans 15 amino acids. CDR3 amino acids: CASDDRSLMNTEAFF. CDR3 nucleotides: TGTGCCAGCGATGACAGAAGCTTAATGAACACTGAAGCTTTCTTT.

V and J are TRBV4-1 and TRBJ2-3; 8 bases are shared with TRBD2. This CDR3 comprises 18 residues. The V gene end was trimmed by 4 bases and the J gene end by 0 bases; junction bases not matched to a gene: 12. CDR1 is MGHRA and CDR2 is YSYEKL in the germline V gene. CDR3 in amino acids: CASSREGGGNPSTDTQYF. Here the CDR3 DNA reads TGCGCCAGCAGCCGGGAAGGCGGGGGGAACCCTAGCACAGATACGCAGTATTTT.

The chain uses TRBV6-5 and TRBJ1-2; D call uncertain. V was cut by 0 bases and J by 1 base, with 6 bases left in between. The germline CDR1 and CDR2 sequences are MNHEY and SVGAGI. This CDR3 comprises 14 residues. The CDR3 here is CASSYSAGNYGYTF. CDR3 nucleotides: TGTGCCAGCAGTTACTCTGCCGGTAACTATGGCTACACCTTC.

The gene calls are TRBV29-1 and TRBJ1-4; D perhaps matches TRBD1 (5 bases). The ends were cut back, 4 bases at V and 6 bases at J, with 21 bases in the middle. Germline V gives CDR1 SQVTM, CDR2 ANQGSEA. The CDR3 consists of 16 residues. The CDR3 reads CSVGRTAGNGDEKLFF. In DNA form, the CDR3 reads TGCAGCGTTGGAAGGACCGCAGGGAACGGCGATGAAAAACTGTTTTTT. Full variable domain (rest looked up from reference TRBV29-1 and TRBJ1-4): SAVISQKPSRDICQRGTSLTIQCQVDSQVTMMFWYRQQPGQSLTLIATANQGSEATYESGFVIDKFPISRPNLTFSTLTVSNMSPEDSSIYLCSVGRTAGNGDEKLFFGSGTQLSVL.

This clone was recorded a few times. The chain links TRBV20-1 to TRBJ1-1, with D possibly TRBD1 on 5 matching bases. The germline gives CDR1 DFQATT, CDR2 SNEGSKA (reference sequence). The CDR3 is 14 amino acids. The V gene lost 3 bases and the J gene lost 6 bases, with 17 bases spanning the gap. CDR3: CSASPAGIGAEAFF. Here the CDR3 DNA reads TGCAGTGCTAGTCCCGCAGGGATCGGTGCTGAAGCTTTCTTT.

The chain has TRBV28 and TRBJ1-2; 12 bases map to TRBD1. The CDR3 runs 15 residues. V was pared by 10 bases and J by 7 bases, with 13 bases of the junction left unmatched. Germline lookup yields CDR1 MDHEN and CDR2 SYDVKM. The CDR3 protein is CATRGQGARGSGYTF. The CDR3 DNA reads as TGTGCCACACGGGGACAGGGGGCGCGAGGTAGTGGCTACACCTTC.

This rearrangement joins TRBV9 to TRBJ1-2; possibly TRBD1 for D (6 bases). This CDR3 has 15 amino acids. The germline V gene encodes CDR1 SGDLS and CDR2 YYNGEE. Trimming pared 1 base from V and 6 bases from J, leaving 16 bases between. The CDR3 DNA follows: TGTGCCAGCAGCGTATTAACAGGGTCTGGCCATGGCTACACCTTC. Translated, it gives CASSVLTGSGHGYTF.

The genes are TRBV28 and TRBJ1-1; the match to TRBD1 covers 8 bases. Germline CDR1 MDHEN, CDR2 SYDVKM. The ends lost 6 bases at V and 4 bases at J; junction bases unmatched: 13. This CDR3 region has 16 residues. As DNA, the CDR3 is TGTGCCAGCAGGATGAGCAGGGGGCCGGTAGGCACTGAAGCTTTCTTT. Translation: CASRMSRGPVGTEAFF.

This sequence joins TRBV12-5 and TRBJ1-1, with D unresolved. Per germline, CDR1 LGHNT and CDR2 FRNRAP. The CDR3 covers 15 residues. V dropped 1 base and J dropped 8 bases, with 17 bases sitting between them. The CDR3, as DNA: TGTGCTAGTGGTTTGGAGGGAGCCCGCCCCCCCGAAGCTTTCTTT. It encodes CASGLEGARPPEAFF. The complete variable domain, with remaining parts taken from reference TRBV12-5 and TRBJ1-1, reads DARVTQTPRHKVTEMGQEVTMRCQPILGHNTVFWYRQTMMQGLELLAYFRNRAPLDDSGMPKDRFSAEMPDATLATLKIQPSEPRDSAVYFCASGLEGARPPEAFFGQGTRLTVV.

This rearrangement joins TRBV5-1 to TRBJ1-2; 7 bases fit TRBD1. Germline V CDR1 and CDR2: SGHRS, YFSETQ. J gave up 3 bases and V 4 bases, and 9 bases lay outside the gene matches. The CDR3 contains 15 residues. DNA of the CDR3: TGCGCCAGCAGCAGGGACAGCCAGGGTCACTATGGCTACACCTTC. Protein: CASSRDSQGHYGYTF.

J is TRBJ2-7 and V is TRBV27; a possible D gene is TRBD1 (5 bases). The germline V gene encodes CDR1 MNHEY and CDR2 SMNVEV (reference sequence). CDR3 length: 17 amino acids. V gave up 8 bases and J gave up 1 base, with 24 bases separating them. The CDR3 bases are TGTGCCAGCCGCTCAATTGGCCTAAATCCAGGGTCCTACGAGCAGTACTTC. Amino acid sequence: CASRSIGLNPGSYEQYF.

This clone was observed a handful of times. This rearrangement joins TRBV5-1 to TRBJ2-7; 7 bases fit TRBD1. The CDR3 runs 15 residues. After removal of 0 bases from V and 5 bases from J, the junction contained 8 bases not matched to a gene. Germline CDR1 and CDR2: SGHRS and YFSETQ. The CDR3 sequence: CASSLAIQGPDEQYF. The DNA for the CDR3 is TGCGCCAGCAGCTTGGCCATACAGGGGCCCGACGAGCAGTACTTC.

The sample holds a few counts of this clone. CDR3 residues: CASSPNRGQTSGNTIYF. The CDR3 DNA reads as TGTGCCAGCAGTCCGAACCGGGGACAGACATCTGGAAACACCATATATTTT. The chain joins TRBV6-6 to TRBJ1-3, with 7 bases fitting TRBD1. V shed 5 bases, J shed 1 base, and the junction held 11 bases outside the gene matches. Germline CDR1 reads MNHNY; CDR2 reads SVGAGI (reference sequence). The CDR3 length is 17 residues.

CDR3 nucleotides: TGCGCCAGCAGACCCGGGACAGGGCCCCCCCAAGAGACCCAGTACTTC. Translated: CASRPGTGPPQETQYF. The chain combines TRBV5-1 with TRBJ2-5, with 9 nucleotides matching TRBD1. CDR3 size: 16 residues. Germline V CDR1 and CDR2: SGHRS, YFSETQ. Trimming cost V 5 bases and J 1 base; bases outside gene matches: 9.

With respect to this clone: At the DNA level, this CDR3 is encoded by other sequences in the same sample as well. This chain uses TRBV19 with TRBJ1-1; TRBD1 matches at 12 bases. The V segment lost 6 bases and the J segment 5 bases; nucleotides outside the gene matches: 4. Germline assignment: CDR1 LNHDA and CDR2 SQIVND (reference sequence). The CDR3 length is 14 residues. The CDR3 DNA reads as TGTGCCAGTAGGGGACAGGGGGCCGGGACTGAAGCTTTCTTT. It translates to CASRGQGAGTEAFF.